This record looks at one TCR beta chain sequence and its context. Germline V gene lookup returns CDR1 LGHNA and CDR2 YSLEER. This CDR3 region has 15 residues. V dropped 0 bases and J dropped 4 bases, with 12 bases sitting between them. The sample is drawn from a study of blood T cell repertoires in COVID-19. Across the study: Researchers got acute and convalescent COVID-19 samples from the United States, Italy and Spain. PBMCs, B-cell-depleted T cells, or T cells were the source of the cDNA or gDNA that made up the material.

Original handling: How many nucleated cells were present was estimated from reference gene primer amplification. Profiled with immunoSEQ multiplex PCR; TCRdb holds only in-frame clones, not every one. That table supplies the V and J calls and clone size; D and trimming were determined from the DNA. The data hold roughly 50,000 clones, with 89% observed a single time. This TCR was recovered from a human donor in a cohort sampled during active COVID-19. This chain uses TRBV4-3 with TRBJ1-2; D is ambiguous. Sequences were obtained from peripheral blood. CDR3 DNA: TGCGCCAGCAGCCAAGATTCATCCGGGAGCTATGGCTACACCTTC. Translated: CASSQDSSGSYGYTF.